This TCR beta chain was identified in a study of cytomegalovirus exposure and HLA in healthy donors. Findings of the study overall: Listed as cytomegalovirus-associated were 170 or so TCR beta chains.

Of note for this clone: Its antigen is not known.

Sequencing used immunoSEQ multiplex PCR; TCRdb keeps in-frame clones, though not all of them. In the table there are approximately 160,000 clones, about 90% of which are singletons. The CDR3 loop spans 13 amino acids. Germline trimming cut 5 bases from V and 8 bases from J; bases unmatched to any gene: 8. Looked up from germline, CDR1 is MNHEY and CDR2 is SMNVEV (reference sequence). The receptor's source is a woman between 18 and 29 years old in good health and CMV-seropositive. The chain recombines TRBV27 with TRBJ1-2, with 7 bases lining up with TRBD1. Sequencing was performed on PBMCs. CDR3 loop: CASSLDRDEGYTF. For the CDR3, the DNA is TGTGCCAGCAGTCTAGACAGGGACGAGGGCTACACCTTC.